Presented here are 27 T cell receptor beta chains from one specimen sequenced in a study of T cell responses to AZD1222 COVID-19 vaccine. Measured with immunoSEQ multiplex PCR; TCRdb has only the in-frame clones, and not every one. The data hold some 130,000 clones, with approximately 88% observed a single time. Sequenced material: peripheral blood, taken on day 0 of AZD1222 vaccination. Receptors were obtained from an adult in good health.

The CDR3, as DNA: TGTGCCAGCAGCTTCGGGACTAGCGGGAACCTTCAGTACTTC. Encoded protein: CASSFGTSGNLQYF. The chain couples TRBV7-9 to TRBJ2-4, with 13 bases lining up with TRBD2. The CDR3 runs to 14 residues. Trimming took 3 bases from V and 11 from J; bases not matched to a gene: 4. Per germline, CDR1 SEHNR and CDR2 FQNEAQ (reference sequence).

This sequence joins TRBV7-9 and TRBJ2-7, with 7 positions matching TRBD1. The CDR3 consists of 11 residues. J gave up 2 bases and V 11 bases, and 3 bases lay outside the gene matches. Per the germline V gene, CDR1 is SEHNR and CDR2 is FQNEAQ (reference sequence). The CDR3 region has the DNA TGTGCCGGGCAGGGGGCCTACGAGCAGTACTTC. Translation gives CAGQGAYEQYF.

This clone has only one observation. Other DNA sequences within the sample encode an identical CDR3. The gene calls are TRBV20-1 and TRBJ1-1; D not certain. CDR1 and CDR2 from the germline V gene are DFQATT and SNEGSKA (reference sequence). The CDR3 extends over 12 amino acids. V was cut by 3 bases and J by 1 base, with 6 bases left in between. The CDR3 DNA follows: TGCAGTGCTAGTTCCGGGAACACTGAAGCTTTCTTT. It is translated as CSASSGNTEAFF.

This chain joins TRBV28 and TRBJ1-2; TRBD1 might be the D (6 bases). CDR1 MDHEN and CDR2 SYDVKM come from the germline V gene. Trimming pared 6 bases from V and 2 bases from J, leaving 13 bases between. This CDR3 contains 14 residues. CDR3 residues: CASRIHRANYGYTF. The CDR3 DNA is TGTGCCAGCAGGATCCACAGGGCGAACTATGGCTACACCTTC.

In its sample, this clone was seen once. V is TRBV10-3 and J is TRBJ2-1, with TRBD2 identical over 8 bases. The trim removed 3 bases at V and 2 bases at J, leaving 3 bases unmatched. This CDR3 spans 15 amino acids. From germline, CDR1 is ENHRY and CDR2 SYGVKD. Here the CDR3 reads CAISETSGPYNEQFF. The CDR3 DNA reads TGTGCCATCAGTGAAACTAGCGGCCCCTACAATGAGCAGTTCTTC.

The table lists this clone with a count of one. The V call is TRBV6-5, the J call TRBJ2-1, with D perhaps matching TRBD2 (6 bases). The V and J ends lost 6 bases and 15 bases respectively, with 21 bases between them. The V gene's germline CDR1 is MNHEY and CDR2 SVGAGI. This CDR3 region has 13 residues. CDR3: CASRGPASVGVFF. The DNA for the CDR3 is TGTGCCAGCAGGGGTCCGGCTAGCGTAGGTGTGTTCTTC.

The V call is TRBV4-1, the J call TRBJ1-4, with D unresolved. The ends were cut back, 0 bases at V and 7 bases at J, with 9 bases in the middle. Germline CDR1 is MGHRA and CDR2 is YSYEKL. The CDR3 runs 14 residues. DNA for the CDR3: TGCGCCAGCAGCCAAGATACAGTTGGTGAAAAACTGTTTTTT. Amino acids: CASSQDTVGEKLFF.

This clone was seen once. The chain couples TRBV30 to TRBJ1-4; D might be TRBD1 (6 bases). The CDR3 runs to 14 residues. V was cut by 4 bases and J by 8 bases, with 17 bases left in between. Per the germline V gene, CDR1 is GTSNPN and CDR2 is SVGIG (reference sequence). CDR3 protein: CAWNARGGFEKLFF. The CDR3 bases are TGTGCCTGGAATGCGCGGGGGGGCTTCGAAAAACTGTTTTTT.

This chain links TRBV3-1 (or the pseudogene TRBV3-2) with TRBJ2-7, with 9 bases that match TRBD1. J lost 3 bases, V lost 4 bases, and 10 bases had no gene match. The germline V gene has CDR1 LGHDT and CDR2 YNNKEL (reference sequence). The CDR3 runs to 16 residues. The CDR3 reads CASSPPGRQGDYEQYF. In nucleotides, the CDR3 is TGTGCCAGCAGCCCCCCAGGGAGACAGGGGGACTACGAGCAGTACTTC.

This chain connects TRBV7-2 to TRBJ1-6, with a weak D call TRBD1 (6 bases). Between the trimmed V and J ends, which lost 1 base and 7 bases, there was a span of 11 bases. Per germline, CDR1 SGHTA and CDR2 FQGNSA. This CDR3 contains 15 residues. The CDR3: CASSLGLGGNSPLHF. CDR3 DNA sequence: TGTGCCAGCAGCTTAGGATTAGGGGGGAATTCACCCCTCCACTTT.

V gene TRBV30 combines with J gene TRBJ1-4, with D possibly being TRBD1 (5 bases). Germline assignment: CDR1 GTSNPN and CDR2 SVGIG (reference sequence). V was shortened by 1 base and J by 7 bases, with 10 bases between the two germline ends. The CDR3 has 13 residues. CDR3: CAWSGDFGEKLFF. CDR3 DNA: TGTGCCTGGAGTGGGGACTTCGGTGAAAAACTGTTTTTT.

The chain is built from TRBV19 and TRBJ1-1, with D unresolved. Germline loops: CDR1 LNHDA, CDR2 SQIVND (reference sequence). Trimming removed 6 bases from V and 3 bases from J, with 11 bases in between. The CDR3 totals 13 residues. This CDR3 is CASSPPPDTEAFF. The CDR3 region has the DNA TGTGCCAGTAGCCCCCCCCCGGACACTGAAGCTTTCTTT. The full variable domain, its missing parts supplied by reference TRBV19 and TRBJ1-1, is DGGITQSPKYLFRKEGQNVTLSCEQNLNHDAMYWYRQDPGQGLRLIYYSQIVNDFQKGDIAEGYSVSREKKESFPLTVTSAQKNPTAFYLCASSPPPDTEAFFGQGTRLTVV.

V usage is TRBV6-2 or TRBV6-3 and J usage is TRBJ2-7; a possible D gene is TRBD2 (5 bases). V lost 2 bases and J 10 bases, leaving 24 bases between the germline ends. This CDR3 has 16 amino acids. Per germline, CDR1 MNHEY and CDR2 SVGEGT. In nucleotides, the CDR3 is TGTGCCAGCAGTTACCCCGGTCGTATCCGGATAGGAGGACAGTACTTC. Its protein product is CASSYPGRIRIGGQYF.

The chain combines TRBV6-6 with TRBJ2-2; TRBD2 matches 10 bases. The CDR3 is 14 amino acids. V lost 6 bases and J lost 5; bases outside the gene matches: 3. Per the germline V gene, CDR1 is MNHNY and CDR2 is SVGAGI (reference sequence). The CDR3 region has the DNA TGTGCCAGCAGGGATAGCGGGGGGACCGGGGAGCTGTTTTTT. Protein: CASRDSGGTGELFF.

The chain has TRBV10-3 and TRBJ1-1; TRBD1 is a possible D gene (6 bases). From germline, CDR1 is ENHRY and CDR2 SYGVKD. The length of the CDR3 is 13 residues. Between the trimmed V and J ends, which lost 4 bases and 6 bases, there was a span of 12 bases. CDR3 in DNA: TGTGCCATCAGTGCCAGGGGTGGCCCTGAAGCTTTCTTT. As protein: CAISARGGPEAFF.

Here the CDR3 DNA reads TGTGCCAGCAGCGTAGGTAGCGGGAGTTTATACGAGCAGTACTTC. Its protein product is CASSVGSGSLYEQYF. The chain joins TRBV9 to TRBJ2-7; 9 bases agree with TRBD2. The CDR3 totals 15 residues. Unmatched junction bases numbered 5, after V lost 0 bases and J lost 4 bases. The germline CDR1 and CDR2 sequences are SGDLS and YYNGEE.

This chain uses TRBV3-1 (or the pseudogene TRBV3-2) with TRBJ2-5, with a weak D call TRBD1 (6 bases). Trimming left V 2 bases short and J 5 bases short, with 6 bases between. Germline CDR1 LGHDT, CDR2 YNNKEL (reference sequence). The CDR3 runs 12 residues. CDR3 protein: CASSQRGETQYF. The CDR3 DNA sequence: TGTGCCAGCAGCCAAAGGGGGGAGACCCAGTACTTC.

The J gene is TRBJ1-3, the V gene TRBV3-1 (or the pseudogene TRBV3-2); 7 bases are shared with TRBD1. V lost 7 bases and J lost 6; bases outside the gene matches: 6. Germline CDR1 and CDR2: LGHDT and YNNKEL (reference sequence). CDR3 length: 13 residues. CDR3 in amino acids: CASTKTGPNTIYF. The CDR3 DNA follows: TGTGCCAGCACCAAGACAGGGCCAAACACCATATATTTT.

CDR3 protein: CASRIDRVNEQYF. CDR3 nucleotide sequence: TGTGCCAGCAGGATCGACAGGGTGAATGAGCAGTACTTC. The chain recombines TRBV6-5 with TRBJ2-7; TRBD1 agrees at 7 bases. This CDR3 contains 13 residues. The V gene's germline CDR1 is MNHEY and CDR2 SVGAGI. The junction had 9 bases not matched to a gene; V was cut back by 6 bases and J by 7 bases.

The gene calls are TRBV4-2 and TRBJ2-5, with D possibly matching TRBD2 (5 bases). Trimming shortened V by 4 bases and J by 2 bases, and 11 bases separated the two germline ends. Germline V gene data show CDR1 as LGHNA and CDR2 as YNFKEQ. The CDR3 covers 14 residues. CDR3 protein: CASSPGGPQETQYF. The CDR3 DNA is TGTGCCAGCAGCCCGGGCGGGCCTCAAGAGACCCAGTACTTC.

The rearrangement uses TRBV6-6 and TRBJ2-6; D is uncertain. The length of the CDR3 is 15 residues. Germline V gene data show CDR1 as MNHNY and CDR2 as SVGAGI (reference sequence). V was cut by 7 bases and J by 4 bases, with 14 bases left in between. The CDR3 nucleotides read TGTGCCAGCACTATCAGTCATGCAGGGGCCAACGTCCTGACTTTC. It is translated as CASTISHAGANVLTF.

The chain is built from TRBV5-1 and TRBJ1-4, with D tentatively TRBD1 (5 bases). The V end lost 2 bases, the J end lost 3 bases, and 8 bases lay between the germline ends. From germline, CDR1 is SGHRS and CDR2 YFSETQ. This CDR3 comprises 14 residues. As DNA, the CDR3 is TGCGCCAGCAGCTTCGGGACGGCTAATGAAAAACTGTTTTTT. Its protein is CASSFGTANEKLFF. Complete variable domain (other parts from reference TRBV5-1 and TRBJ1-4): KAGVTQTPRYLIKTRGQQVTLSCSPISGHRSVSWYQQTPGQGLQFLFEYFSETQRNKGNFPGRFSGRQFSNSRSEMNVSTLELGDSALYLCASSFGTANEKLFFGSGTQLSVL.

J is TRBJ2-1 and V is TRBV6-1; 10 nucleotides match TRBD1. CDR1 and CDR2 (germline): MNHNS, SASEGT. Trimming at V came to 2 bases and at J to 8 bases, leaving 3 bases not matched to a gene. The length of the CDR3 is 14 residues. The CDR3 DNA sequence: TGTGCCAGCAGTGAATCGACAGGGGGCTATGAGCAGTTCTTC. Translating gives CASSESTGGYEQFF.

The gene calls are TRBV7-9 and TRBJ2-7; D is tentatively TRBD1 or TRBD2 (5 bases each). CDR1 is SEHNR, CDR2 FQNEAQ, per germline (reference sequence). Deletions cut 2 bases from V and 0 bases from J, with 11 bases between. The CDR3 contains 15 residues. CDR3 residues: CASSLPGTVSYEQYF. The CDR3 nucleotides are TGTGCCAGCAGCTTACCCGGGACCGTCTCCTACGAGCAGTACTTC.

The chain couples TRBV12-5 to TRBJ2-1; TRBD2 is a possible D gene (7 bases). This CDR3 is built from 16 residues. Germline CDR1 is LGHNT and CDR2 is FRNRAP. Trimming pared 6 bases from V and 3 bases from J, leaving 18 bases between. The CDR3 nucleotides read TGTGCTAGTGGCTCAACCCCGGGGGGCAGCTACAATGAGCAGTTCTTC. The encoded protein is CASGSTPGGSYNEQFF.

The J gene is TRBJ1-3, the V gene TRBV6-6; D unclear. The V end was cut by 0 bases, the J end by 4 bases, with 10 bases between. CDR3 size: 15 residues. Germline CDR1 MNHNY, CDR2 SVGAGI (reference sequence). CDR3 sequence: CASSYSPGSGNTIYF. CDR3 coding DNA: TGTGCCAGCAGTTACTCGCCGGGCTCCGGAAACACCATATATTTT.

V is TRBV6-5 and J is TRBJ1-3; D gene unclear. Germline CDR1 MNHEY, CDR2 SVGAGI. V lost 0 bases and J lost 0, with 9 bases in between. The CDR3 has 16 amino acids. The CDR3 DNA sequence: TGTGCCAGCAGTTACTCCTCGGGTCTCTCTGGAAACACCATATATTTT. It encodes CASSYSSGLSGNTIYF.